A selection of T cell receptor beta chains follows, all from one sample in a study of cytotoxic CD8 clonotypes in ibrutinib-treated CLL. The assay was immunoSEQ multiplex PCR, and TCRdb's table has in-frame clones only and misses some. The table includes about 140,000 clones, around 93% detected once. The material was PBMCs, obtained after 12 months of ibrutinib treatment. The receptors here all came from a human donor with chronic lymphocytic leukemia. The CDR3 runs from the conserved cysteine through the conserved F or W. Fields, in order: CDR3 length, V gene, D gene, J gene, CDR3 DNA, CDR3 protein. D genes are given only for firm matches.

len: 16; v_gene: TRBV19; d_gene: .; j_gene: TRBJ2-7; CDR3nt: TGTGCCAGTAGTATAGGTGGAGTAACCCGGGCCGACGAGCAGTACTTC; CDR3aa: CASSIGGVTRADEQYF
len: 12; v_gene: TRBV14; d_gene: .; j_gene: TRBJ2-7; CDR3nt: TGTGCCAGCAGTGGAGGGCCCTACGAGCAGTACTTC; CDR3aa: CASSGGPYEQYF
len: 14; v_gene: TRBV6-5; d_gene: .; j_gene: TRBJ2-1; CDR3nt: TGTGCCAGCGCCGCTGCGGGGCCCCTCAATGAGCAGTTCTTC; CDR3aa: CASAAAGPLNEQFF
len: 15; v_gene: TRBV9; d_gene: .; j_gene: TRBJ2-1; CDR3nt: TGTGCCAGCAGCGTCGCGATGGGAAAGTTGAATGAGCAGTTCTTC; CDR3aa: CASSVAMGKLNEQFF
len: 16; v_gene: TRBV6-5; d_gene: TRBD1; j_gene: TRBJ2-1; CDR3nt: TGTGCCAGCAGTTTAGACGGGACAGGGGGCGCCTATGAGCAGTTCTTC; CDR3aa: CASSLDGTGGAYEQFF
len: 14; v_gene: TRBV9; d_gene: .; j_gene: TRBJ1-2; CDR3nt: TGTGCCAGCAGCTCGTTCGGGGGAGATTATGGCTACACCTTC; CDR3aa: CASSSFGGDYGYTF
len: 18; v_gene: TRBV4-1; d_gene: TRBD2; j_gene: TRBJ2-5; CDR3nt: TGCGCCAGCAGCCAGGGACTAGCGGGAGAGGAGCTCTGGGAGACCCAGTACTTC; CDR3aa: CASSQGLAGEELWETQYF
len: 12; v_gene: TRBV7-3; d_gene: .; j_gene: TRBJ2-3; CDR3nt: TGTGCCAGCAGCTTAACGTCGAGTGAGCAGTATTTT; CDR3aa: CASSLTSSEQYF
len: 13; v_gene: TRBV9; d_gene: TRBD1; j_gene: TRBJ1-1; CDR3nt: TGTGCCAGCAGCTCACAGGGGAATACTGAAGCTTTCTTT; CDR3aa: CASSSQGNTEAFF
len: 15; v_gene: TRBV28; d_gene: TRBD1; j_gene: TRBJ2-7; CDR3nt: TGTGCCAGCAGCCAAATCAAAGGGGGCGGCTACGAGCAGTACTTC; CDR3aa: CASSQIKGGGYEQYF
len: 16; v_gene: TRBV27; d_gene: TRBD2; j_gene: TRBJ2-7; CDR3nt: TGTGCCAGCAGTCCCCTTCGGGGCGGGGGCTCCTACGAGCAGTACTTC; CDR3aa: CASSPLRGGGSYEQYF
len: 15; v_gene: TRBV27; d_gene: .; j_gene: TRBJ1-2; CDR3nt: TGTGCCAGCAGTTTTAACGATCAGGGAGTCTATGGCTACACCTTC; CDR3aa: CASSFNDQGVYGYTF
len: 15; v_gene: TRBV7-9; d_gene: TRBD1; j_gene: TRBJ1-1; CDR3nt: TGTGCCAGCAGCTTAGCGGGACAGGGGGAGACTGAAGCTTTCTTT; CDR3aa: CASSLAGQGETEAFF
len: 10; v_gene: TRBV7-2; d_gene: .; j_gene: TRBJ2-1; CDR3nt: TGTGCCAGCAGCTTCTGTCGGAGGTTCTTC; CDR3aa: CASSFCRRFF
len: 14; v_gene: TRBV7-3; d_gene: .; j_gene: TRBJ2-1; CDR3nt: TGTGCCAGCAGCTCGGGACTGGACTACAATGAGCAGTTCTTC; CDR3aa: CASSSGLDYNEQFF
len: 12; v_gene: TRBV11-1; d_gene: .; j_gene: TRBJ2-3; CDR3nt: TGTGCCAGCACTCGGGACCCCCTGCCGCAGTATTTT; CDR3aa: CASTRDPLPQYF
len: 13; v_gene: TRBV6-5; d_gene: .; j_gene: TRBJ1-2; CDR3nt: TGTGCCAGCAGTTACGATCATAACTATGGCTACACCTTC; CDR3aa: CASSYDHNYGYTF
len: 12; v_gene: TRBV28; d_gene: .; j_gene: TRBJ1-5; CDR3nt: TGTGCCAGCAGTTTAGACGGTCAGCCCCAGCATTTT; CDR3aa: CASSLDGQPQHF
len: 14; v_gene: TRBV30; d_gene: .; j_gene: TRBJ2-1; CDR3nt: TGTGCCTGGAGCCGCGGGCTAGGGCGCAATGAGCAGTTCTTC; CDR3aa: CAWSRGLGRNEQFF